This T cell receptor (beta chain) was recorded in a study of chemoradiotherapy in HPV16-positive cancers. The assay was immunoSEQ multiplex PCR, and TCRdb's table has in-frame clones only and misses some. The table includes about 35,000 clones, roughly 90% detected once. Samples were taken several times over chemoradiotherapy. Points from the study as a whole: For HPV16-positive patients, expanding HPV-responsive T cells associated with longer recurrence-free survival. Candidate HPV-specific clones and E7-related TCR motifs grew in tumor during treatment.

The CDR3 extends over 17 amino acids. CDR1 KGHSH and CDR2 LQKENI come from the germline V gene. The J segment lost 1 base and the V segment lost 3 bases, leaving 7 bases of the junction unmatched. In regard to this clone: The antigen is undetermined.

The TCR sequence derives from a human donor with HPV-associated anogenital cancer. The gene calls are TRBV18 and TRBJ1-4; 8 nucleotides match TRBD1. The sample here was blood, taken from a patient who underwent chemoradiotherapy. The CDR3 protein is CASSPRGQGGTNEKLFF. The CDR3 DNA follows: TGTGCCAGCTCACCCAGGGGGCAAGGCGGAACTAATGAAAAACTGTTTTTT.